This TCR beta chain was sequenced in a study of shared clonotypes between healthy human individuals. Study-level findings and limits: Collection of samples was limited to blood; tissue repertoires likely differ. Clonotype sharing levels among donors were expected to vary with sequencing depth. What naive subsets generally showed was a larger estimated richness than memory subsets showed.

Under the authors' procedure: ImmunoSEQ sequences covered only the junction and lacked quality scores; filtering therefore differed. TCRdb's copy holds only in-frame clones and misses some; the assay was immunoSEQ multiplex PCR. D and trimming were read from the DNA, whereas the V and J calls and clone size are those reported in that table. The sample holds approximately 1,000,000 clones, around 82% seen once. In regard to this clone: The antigen remains undetermined.

Germline CDR1 SGDLS, CDR2 YYNGEE. The ends were cut back, 1 base at V and 5 bases at J, with 15 bases in the middle. This CDR3 contains 15 residues. The sequenced sample was memory CD4+ T cells from PBMCs. Subset described: CD45RA-negative fraction. This rearrangement joins TRBV9 to TRBJ2-5; no reliable D call. The sequence was collected from a man aged 18 to 30 in good health. Some clones in this sample may be carry-over from other donors' samples. The CDR3 spells CASSVLSGQRETQYF. Here the CDR3 DNA reads TGTGCCAGCAGCGTATTGTCGGGCCAACGGGAGACCCAGTACTTC.